Described below is a single T cell receptor beta chain sequence and its context. What it binds is unknown. This sample was taken from a study of PD-1 blockade in classical Hodgkin lymphoma. Data came from immunoSEQ multiplex PCR; TCRdb stores just in-frame clones and leaves some out. The sample shows roughly 27,000 clones, roughly 90% of them seen only once. Study results and caveats: Repertoire difference causes, possibly disease activity or prior therapy, remain undefined. At baseline, newly diagnosed patients reportedly showed less TCR diversity than healthy donors.

This CDR3 spans 14 amino acids. Germline CDR1 MDHEN, CDR2 SYDVKM. The V end was cut by 11 bases, the J end by 3 bases, with 16 bases between. The time point was: newly diagnosed, previously untreated cHL patient sample. Using magnetic negative selection, the CD4+ T cells were separated out of thawed PBMCs. What served as comparison were PBMCs in newly diagnosed, untreated classical Hodgkin lymphoma. This clonotype was sampled from a human donor with classical Hodgkin lymphoma. The chain couples TRBV28 to TRBJ2-2; D not resolved. Sequenced input: CD4+ T cells from blood. The DNA of the CDR3 is TGTGCCGCTAGGACCGACTCTTACACCGGGGAGCTGTTTTTT. The encoded protein is CAARTDSYTGELFF.